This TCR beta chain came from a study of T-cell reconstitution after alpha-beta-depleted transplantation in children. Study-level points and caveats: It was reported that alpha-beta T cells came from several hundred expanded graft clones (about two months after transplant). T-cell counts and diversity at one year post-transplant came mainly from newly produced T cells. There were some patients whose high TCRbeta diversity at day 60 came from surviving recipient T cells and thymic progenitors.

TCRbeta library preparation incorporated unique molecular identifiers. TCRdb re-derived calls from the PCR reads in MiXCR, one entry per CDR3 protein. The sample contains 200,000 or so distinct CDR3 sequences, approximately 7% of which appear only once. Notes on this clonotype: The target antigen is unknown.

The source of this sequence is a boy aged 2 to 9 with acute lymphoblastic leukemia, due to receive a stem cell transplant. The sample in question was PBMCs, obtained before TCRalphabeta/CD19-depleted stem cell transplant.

CDR3 sequence (DNA): TGTGCCAGCAGTGATGGCGGGAGGGCCACAGATACGCAGTATTTT. Translating it yields CASSDGGRATDTQYF. The V and J genes are TRBV2 and TRBJ2-3, with 9 nucleotides matching TRBD2. There are 15 residues in the CDR3. After removal of 3 bases from V and 2 bases from J, the junction contained 3 bases not matched to a gene. CDR1 is SNHLY, CDR2 FYNNEI, per germline.